This T cell receptor beta chain came from a study of radiotherapy plus CTLA-4 blockade in lung cancer. Study conclusions and caveats: An expansion of tumor-derived TCR clones occurred in blood after radiotherapy plus ipilimumab.

Trimming cost V 4 bases and J 4 bases; bases outside gene matches: 9. The CDR3 totals 15 residues. Germline values: CDR1 SGDLS, CDR2 YYNGEE. Profiling relied on immunoSEQ multiplex PCR, and the TCRdb table lists in-frame clones only, not all of them. The sample records 50,000 or so clones, more than 70% being singletons. To note about this clone: Its antigen is not known.

The J gene is TRBJ2-5, the V gene TRBV9, with 8 nucleotides matching TRBD2. This clonotype originated in a human donor with non-small cell lung cancer whose response to radiotherapy plus ipilimumab could not be evaluated. The sequenced sample was peripheral blood, obtained from a patient treated with radiotherapy plus ipilimumab. The CDR3 DNA reads as TGTGCCAGCAGCACCCGGGAGGGCTGGAGAGAGACCCAGTACTTC. Protein: CASSTREGWRETQYF.